This entry lists 28 T cell receptor beta chains sequenced from one sample in a study of T cells expressing NK-cell markers. Each CDR3 protein gets one entry in TCRdb, which reprocessed the 5' RACE reads and gives no DNA. The sample includes about 260,000 distinct CDR3 sequences. The sequenced material came from blood T cells: a sorted CD56 or NKG2C T cell subset, CD4+ or CD8+ T cells, or bulk PBMC T cells (not recorded which). These receptor sequences come from a woman between 18 and 75 years old in good health.

The rearrangement joins TRBV20-1 to TRBJ2-3; TCRdb designates TRBD2, a call that cannot be tested without DNA. CDR1 is DFQATT, CDR2 SNEGSKA, per germline (reference sequence). This CDR3 region has 14 residues. The CDR3 sequence: CSASSGSRTDTQYF.

J is TRBJ2-2 and V is TRBV5-7. TRBV5-7 is placed among ORFs of uncertain function. This CDR3 has 15 residues. The CDR3 here is CASSFRPEDTGELFF.

The chain employs TRBV3-1 and TRBJ1-1; without DNA, the TCRdb call of TRBD1 cannot be checked. CDR1 and CDR2 from the germline V gene are LGHDT and YNNKEL (reference sequence). CDR3 length: 13 amino acids. CDR3: CASSPQGGGEAFF.

The J gene is TRBJ1-5, the V gene TRBV29-1; TCRdb's D call, TRBD1, is unchecked because there is no DNA. The CDR3 contains 12 residues. Germline V CDR1 and CDR2: SQVTM, ANQGSEA. CDR3 protein: CSVRTGGQPQHF.

The V call is TRBV11-2, the J call TRBJ2-2; TCRdb's D gene call, TRBD2, goes unchecked for lack of DNA. The CDR3 loop spans 16 amino acids. Germline V gives CDR1 SGHAT, CDR2 FQNNGV. CDR3 region: CASSPRLLQNTGELFF. Filled out from reference TRBV11-2 and TRBJ2-2, the complete variable domain reads EAGVAQSPRYKIIEKRQSVAFWCNPISGHATLYWYQQILGQGPKLLIQFQNNGVVDDSQLPKDRFSAERLKGVDSTLKIQPAKLEDSAVYLCASSPRLLQNTGELFFGEGSRLTVL.

CDR3 amino acids: CASSGVGRDNEQFF. This chain uses TRBV2 with TRBJ2-1; TCRdb lists TRBD1, though no DNA is available to test this call. The CDR3 covers 14 residues. CDR1 and CDR2 from the germline V gene are SNHLY and FYNNEI.

The chain joins TRBV12-3 or TRBV12-4 to TRBJ2-7; lacking DNA, the TRBD1 call made by TCRdb goes unchecked. CDR3 length: 14 amino acids. The CDR3: CASSFWDQGYEQYF.

V usage is TRBV28 and J usage is TRBJ2-7; the D call from TCRdb, TRBD2, cannot be confirmed without DNA. This CDR3 is 15 amino acids long. Per the germline V gene, CDR1 is MDHEN and CDR2 is SYDVKM. The CDR3 here is CASSSRSGMSYEQYF.

The V gene is TRBV29-1, the J gene TRBJ2-3; TCRdb indicates TRBD1, and absent DNA this call remains unverified. Germline V gene data show CDR1 as SQVTM and CDR2 as ANQGSEA. The CDR3 runs 16 residues. The CDR3: CSVGGLERRISDTQYF.

This chain uses TRBV7-3 with TRBJ2-1. There are 11 residues in the CDR3. The germline V gene has CDR1 SGHTA and CDR2 FQGTGA. CDR3 region: CASSLSGEQFF.

This sequence joins TRBV3-1 and TRBJ1-2; as DNA is missing, the TRBD1 call by TCRdb cannot be tested. The CDR3 sequence is 14 residues long. Germline lookup yields CDR1 LGHDT and CDR2 YNNKEL (reference sequence). The CDR3 reads CASRPVGGNYGYTF.

The chain employs TRBV10-3 and TRBJ2-3; TCRdb gives TRBD1 as the D gene, but with no DNA this cannot be confirmed. Germline values: CDR1 ENHRY, CDR2 SYGVKD. CDR3 length equals 15 residues. This CDR3 is CAISEWRERGDTQYF.

This chain joins TRBV28 and TRBJ2-7; without DNA, the TCRdb call of TRBD1 cannot be checked. The CDR3 is 15 amino acids. In germline, CDR1 is MDHEN, CDR2 SYDVKM. CDR3: CASSGTGTGGYEQYF.

The chain is built from TRBV3-1 and TRBJ2-1; TCRdb lists TRBD1, though no DNA is available to test this call. This CDR3 has 14 amino acids. Germline V gene lookup returns CDR1 LGHDT and CDR2 YNNKEL (reference sequence). The CDR3: CASSQGQGQNEQFF.

The chain is built from TRBV6-1 and TRBJ1-1; TCRdb's assignment of TRBD1 cannot be checked, as there is no DNA. Germline V lookup: CDR1 MNHNS, CDR2 SASEGT. The CDR3 totals 14 residues. The CDR3 region is CASSQQGQKREAFF.

The chain recombines TRBV5-1 with TRBJ2-7; there is no DNA to check the TCRdb D call of TRBD2. The CDR3 runs 14 residues. Germline-derived CDR1 and CDR2 are SGHRS and YFSETQ. The CDR3 is CASSPSPRSYEQYF.

The CDR3 loop reads CSAQYPQSGTASDTQYF. The chain uses TRBV20-1 and TRBJ2-3; the D call of TRBD2 rests on TCRdb alone, since no DNA is present to check it. The CDR3 is 17 residues long. Germline assignment: CDR1 DFQATT and CDR2 SNEGSKA (reference sequence).

The genes are TRBV14 and TRBJ2-1; the TCRdb call, TRBD2, lacks DNA for checking. This CDR3 comprises 17 residues. CDR1 is SGHDN, CDR2 FVKESK, per germline. The CDR3 region is CASSQGDLATYYNEQFF.

J is TRBJ1-1 and V is TRBV7-9. The CDR3 is made up of 13 amino acids. Germline CDR1 is SEHNR and CDR2 is FQNEAQ (reference sequence). The CDR3: CASSSLGNTEAFF.

This sequence joins TRBV11-2 and TRBJ1-4. In germline, CDR1 is SGHAT, CDR2 FQNNGV. This CDR3 comprises 15 residues. The CDR3 reads CASSLGPLSSEKLFF. Together with reference TRBV11-2 and TRBJ1-4, the CDR3 gives the full variable domain: EAGVAQSPRYKIIEKRQSVAFWCNPISGHATLYWYQQILGQGPKLLIQFQNNGVVDDSQLPKDRFSAERLKGVDSTLKIQPAKLEDSAVYLCASSLGPLSSEKLFFGSGTQLSVL.

The chain carries TRBV2 and TRBJ2-7; checking the TCRdb D call of TRBD2 is not possible without DNA. Germline CDR1 and CDR2: SNHLY and FYNNEI. The CDR3 loop spans 15 amino acids. CDR3 residues: CASRENSGGLYEQYF. Supplemented by reference TRBV2 and TRBJ2-7, the full variable domain reads EPEVTQTPSHQVTQMGQEVILRCVPISNHLYFYWYRQILGQKVEFLVSFYNNEISEKSEIFDDQFSVERPDGSNFTLKIRSTKLEDSAMYFCASRENSGGLYEQYFGPGTRLTVT.

The chain links TRBV12-3 or TRBV12-4 to TRBJ1-5; no DNA is available, so the TRBD1 call from TCRdb remains unchecked. The CDR3 extends over 15 amino acids. CDR3 in amino acids: CASSFLRGLDQPQHF.

This chain links TRBV27 with TRBJ1-1; checking the TCRdb D call of TRBD1 is not possible without DNA. Per germline, CDR1 MNHEY and CDR2 SMNVEV (reference sequence). The CDR3 is 13 residues long. CDR3 sequence: CASSGASSSEAFF.

This chain joins TRBV7-2 and TRBJ2-3; TCRdb's D gene call, TRBD1, goes unchecked for lack of DNA. Germline V CDR1 and CDR2: SGHTA, FQGNSA. This CDR3 comprises 14 residues. The CDR3 sequence is CASSSIRGLDTQYF.

V usage is TRBV7-8 and J usage is TRBJ1-2. Germline CDR1 SGHVS, CDR2 FQNEAQ. This CDR3 spans 16 amino acids. The chain's CDR3 is CASSLAMGQILYGYTF.

This rearrangement joins TRBV6-5 to TRBJ1-1. Germline V gene lookup returns CDR1 MNHEY and CDR2 SVGAGI. This CDR3 region has 14 residues. CDR3 loop: CASSYDGEVTEAFF.

The chain couples TRBV7-3 to TRBJ2-3; the TRBD2 assignment by TCRdb is unverifiable without DNA. The CDR3 totals 16 residues. In germline, CDR1 is SGHTA, CDR2 FQGTGA. CDR3 loop: CASSASSGKYTDTQYF. Full variable domain (rest looked up from reference TRBV7-3 and TRBJ2-3): GAGVSQTPSNKVTEKGKYVELRCDPISGHTALYWYRQSLGQGPEFLIYFQGTGAADDSGLPNDRFFAVRPEGSVSTLKIQRTERGDSAVYLCASSASSGKYTDTQYFGPGTRLTVL.

The gene calls are TRBV18 and TRBJ1-1. The CDR3 has 13 residues. Germline lookup yields CDR1 KGHSH and CDR2 LQKENI. CDR3 sequence reads: CASSSASNTEAFF.